This T cell receptor beta chain was recorded in a study of T cell changes during pregnancy in multiple sclerosis (dated by TCRdb to 2018 to 2020). For context, the study as a whole: The study examined how the T cell repertoire changed over the course of pregnancy in women with multiple sclerosis.

Libraries were prepared through the immunoSEQ multiplex PCR assay. The clones in this table, taken by TCRdb from immuneACCESS, are in-frame only. Not every clone is retained; where verified, under half of the shortfall comes from an unresolved V gene, and the cause of the rest is unknown. This sample has some 51,000 clones in its table, and 94% of those were observed once. The ten biggest clones cover approximately 0.49% of the sample. Concerning this clone itself: Its recognized antigen is unknown. Per-base qualities were not stored, and no clone one base away is much larger.

CDR1 is given as MNHEY and CDR2 as SVGAGI, both from the germline V gene. The CDR3 has 13 amino acids, counting the end cysteine and phenylalanine. Only the CDR3 part of the read is kept: 39 bases, read in frame from the first base. After removal of 5 bases from V and 1 base from J, the junction retains 1 base not matched to a gene. The TCR originated in a female donor with multiple sclerosis, enrolled in a pregnancy study. This chain joins TRBV6-5 to TRBJ2-7; 8 junctional bases match TRBD1. The sequences come from CD4+ T cells from peripheral blood mononuclear cells, collected in the first trimester of pregnancy. The nucleotide sequence is TGTGCCAGCAGTAACAGGGGGTCCTACGAGCAGTACTTC. Protein translation: CASSNRGSYEQYF.